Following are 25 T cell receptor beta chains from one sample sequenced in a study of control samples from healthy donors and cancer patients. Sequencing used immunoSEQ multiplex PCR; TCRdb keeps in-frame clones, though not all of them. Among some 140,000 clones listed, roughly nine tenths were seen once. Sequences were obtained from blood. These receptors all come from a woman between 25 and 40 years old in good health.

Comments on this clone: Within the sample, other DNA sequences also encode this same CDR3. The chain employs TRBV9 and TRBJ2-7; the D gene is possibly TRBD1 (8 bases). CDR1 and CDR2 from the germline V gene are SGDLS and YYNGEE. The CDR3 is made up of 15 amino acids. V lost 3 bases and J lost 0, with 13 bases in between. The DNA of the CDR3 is TGTGCCAGCAGCGCAGGGGGCGGGAGCTCCTACGAGCAGTACTTC. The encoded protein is CASSAGGGSSYEQYF.

In DNA, the CDR3 is TGTGCCAGAAGCTTGGGGACTAGCGGAGCCCCGTGGTACAATGAGCAGTTCTTC. Amino acids: CARSLGTSGAPWYNEQFF. J is TRBJ2-1 and V is TRBV5-3; 10 positions match TRBD2. TRBV5-3 is labeled an ORF, and its function is uncertain. V was clipped by 0 bases and J by 4 bases; unmatched bases: 10. The CDR3 sequence is 18 residues long.

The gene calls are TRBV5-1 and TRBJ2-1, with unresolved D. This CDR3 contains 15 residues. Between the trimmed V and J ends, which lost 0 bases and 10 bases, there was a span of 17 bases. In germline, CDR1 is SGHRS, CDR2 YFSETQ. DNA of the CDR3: TGCGCCAGCAGCTTGGGGGATAGGCGTCTGGACGAGCAGTTCTTC. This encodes CASSLGDRRLDEQFF.

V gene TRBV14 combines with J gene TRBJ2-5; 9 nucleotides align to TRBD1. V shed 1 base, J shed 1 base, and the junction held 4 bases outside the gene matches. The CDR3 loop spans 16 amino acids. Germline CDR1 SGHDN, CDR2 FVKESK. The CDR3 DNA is TGTGCCAGCAGCCAAGGGGACAGGGCCTTCCAAGAGACCCAGTACTTC. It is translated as CASSQGDRAFQETQYF.

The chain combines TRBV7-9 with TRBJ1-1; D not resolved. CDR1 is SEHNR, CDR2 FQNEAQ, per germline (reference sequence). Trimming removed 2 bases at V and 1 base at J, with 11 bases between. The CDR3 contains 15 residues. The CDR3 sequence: CASSLQRAQNTEAFF. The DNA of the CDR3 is TGTGCCAGCAGCTTACAACGGGCGCAGAACACTGAAGCTTTCTTT.

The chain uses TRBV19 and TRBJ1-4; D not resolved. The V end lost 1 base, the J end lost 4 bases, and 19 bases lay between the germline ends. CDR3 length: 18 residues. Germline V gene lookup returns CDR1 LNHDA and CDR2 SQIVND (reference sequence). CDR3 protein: CASSIVTVVDDGNEKLFF. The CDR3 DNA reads TGTGCCAGTAGTATAGTTACCGTCGTTGACGACGGTAATGAAAAACTGTTTTTT.

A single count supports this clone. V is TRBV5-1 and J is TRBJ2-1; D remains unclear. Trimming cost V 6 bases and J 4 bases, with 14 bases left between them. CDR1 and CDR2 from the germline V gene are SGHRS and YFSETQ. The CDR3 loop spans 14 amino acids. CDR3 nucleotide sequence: TGCGCCAGCACAGATTCAACCACTTACAATGAGCAGTTCTTC. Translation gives CASTDSTTYNEQFF.

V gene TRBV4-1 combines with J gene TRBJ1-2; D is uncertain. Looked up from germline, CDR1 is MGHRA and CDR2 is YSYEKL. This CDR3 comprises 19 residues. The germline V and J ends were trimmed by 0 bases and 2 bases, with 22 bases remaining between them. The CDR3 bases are TGCGCCAGCAGCCAAGATTGGGCGCAACTATCCGGGAGAAACTATGGCTACACCTTC. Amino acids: CASSQDWAQLSGRNYGYTF.

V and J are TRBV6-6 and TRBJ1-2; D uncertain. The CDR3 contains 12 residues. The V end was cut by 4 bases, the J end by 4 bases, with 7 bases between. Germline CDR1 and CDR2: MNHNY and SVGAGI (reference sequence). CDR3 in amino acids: CASSFEVYGYTF. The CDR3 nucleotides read TGTGCCAGCAGTTTCGAGGTCTATGGCTACACCTTC.

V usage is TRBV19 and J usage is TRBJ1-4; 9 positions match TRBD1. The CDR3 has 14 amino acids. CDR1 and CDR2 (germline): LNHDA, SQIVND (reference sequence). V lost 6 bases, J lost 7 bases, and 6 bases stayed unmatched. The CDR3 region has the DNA TGTGCCAGTAGGGGGACAGGGCAAGGTGAAAAACTGTTTTTT. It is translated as CASRGTGQGEKLFF.

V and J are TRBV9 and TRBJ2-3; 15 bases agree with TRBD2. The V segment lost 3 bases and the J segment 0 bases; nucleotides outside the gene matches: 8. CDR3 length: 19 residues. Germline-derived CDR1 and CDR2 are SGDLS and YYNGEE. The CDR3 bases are TGTGCCAGCAGCGAGGGACTAGCGGGAGGCCTTACTAGCACAGATACGCAGTATTTT. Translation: CASSEGLAGGLTSTDTQYF.

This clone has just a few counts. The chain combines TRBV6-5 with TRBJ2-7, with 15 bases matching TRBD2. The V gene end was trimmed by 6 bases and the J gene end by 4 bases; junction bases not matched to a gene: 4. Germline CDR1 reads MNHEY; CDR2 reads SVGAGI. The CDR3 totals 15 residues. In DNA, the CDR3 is TGTGCCAGCAGGGGCGGACTAGCGGGAGGGTACGAGCAGTACTTC. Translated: CASRGGLAGGYEQYF.

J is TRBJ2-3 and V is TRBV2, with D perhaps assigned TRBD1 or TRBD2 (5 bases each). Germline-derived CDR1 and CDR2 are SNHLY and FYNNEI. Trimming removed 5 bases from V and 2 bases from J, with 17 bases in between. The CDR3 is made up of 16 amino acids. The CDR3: CASSNSRGPNTDTQYF. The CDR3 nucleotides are TGTGCCAGCAGTAACTCCCGGGGCCCCAACACAGATACGCAGTATTTT. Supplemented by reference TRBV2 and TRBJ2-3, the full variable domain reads EPEVTQTPSHQVTQMGQEVILRCVPISNHLYFYWYRQILGQKVEFLVSFYNNEISEKSEIFDDQFSVERPDGSNFTLKIRSTKLEDSAMYFCASSNSRGPNTDTQYFGPGTRLTVL.

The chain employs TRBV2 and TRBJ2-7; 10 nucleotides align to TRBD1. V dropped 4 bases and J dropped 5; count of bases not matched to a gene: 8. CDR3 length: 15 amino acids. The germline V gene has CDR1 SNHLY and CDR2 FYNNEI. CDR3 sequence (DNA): TGTGCCAGCAGTGGACGACAGGGGGCCGTCGACGAGCAGTACTTC. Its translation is CASSGRQGAVDEQYF.

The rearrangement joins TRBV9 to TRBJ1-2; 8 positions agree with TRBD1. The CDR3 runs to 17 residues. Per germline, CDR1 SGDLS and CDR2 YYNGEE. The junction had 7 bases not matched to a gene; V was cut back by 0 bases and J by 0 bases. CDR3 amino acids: CASSVAPQGVANYGYTF. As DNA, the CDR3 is TGTGCCAGCAGCGTAGCCCCACAGGGGGTGGCTAACTATGGCTACACCTTC.

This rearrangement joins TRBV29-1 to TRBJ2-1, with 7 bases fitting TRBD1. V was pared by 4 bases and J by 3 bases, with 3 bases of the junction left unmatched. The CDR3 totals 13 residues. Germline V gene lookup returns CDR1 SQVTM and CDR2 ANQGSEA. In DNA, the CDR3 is TGCAGCGTTGTTCGGACAGGCTACAATGAGCAGTTCTTC. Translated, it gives CSVVRTGYNEQFF.

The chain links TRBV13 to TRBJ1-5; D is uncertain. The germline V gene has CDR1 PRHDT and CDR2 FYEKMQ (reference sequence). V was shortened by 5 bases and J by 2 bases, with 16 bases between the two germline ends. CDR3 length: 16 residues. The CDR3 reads CASSPGPQRGNQPQHF. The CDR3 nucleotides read TGTGCCAGCAGCCCCGGGCCCCAGAGGGGCAATCAGCCCCAGCATTTT.

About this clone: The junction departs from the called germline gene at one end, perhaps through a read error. The CDR3 nucleotides read TGTGCCAGCAGCAGAGATACGCAGTATTTT. This encodes CASSRDTQYF. This chain links TRBV27 with TRBJ2-3; no clear D. Germline values: CDR1 MNHEY, CDR2 SMNVEV (reference sequence). The CDR3 loop spans 10 amino acids.

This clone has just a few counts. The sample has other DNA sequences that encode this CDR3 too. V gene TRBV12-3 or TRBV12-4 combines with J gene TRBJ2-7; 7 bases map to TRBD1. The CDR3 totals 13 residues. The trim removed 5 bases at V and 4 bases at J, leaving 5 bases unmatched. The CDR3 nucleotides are TGTGCCAGCAGTCGTAACAGGGGTTACGAGCAGTACTTC. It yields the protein CASSRNRGYEQYF.

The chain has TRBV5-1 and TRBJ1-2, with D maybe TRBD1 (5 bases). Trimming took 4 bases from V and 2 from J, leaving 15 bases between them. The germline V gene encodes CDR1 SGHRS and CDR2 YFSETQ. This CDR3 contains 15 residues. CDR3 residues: CASSPSGTANYGYTF. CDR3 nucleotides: TGCGCCAGCAGCCCATCCGGGACGGCAAACTATGGCTACACCTTC. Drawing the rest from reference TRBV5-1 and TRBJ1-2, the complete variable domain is KAGVTQTPRYLIKTRGQQVTLSCSPISGHRSVSWYQQTPGQGLQFLFEYFSETQRNKGNFPGRFSGRQFSNSRSEMNVSTLELGDSALYLCASSPSGTANYGYTFGSGTRLTVV.

For the CDR3, the DNA is TGCGCCAGCAGCTGGGGGGGCGGAGATGAAAAACTGTTTTTT. Its translation is CASSWGGGDEKLFF. The V and J genes are TRBV5-1 and TRBJ1-4; the D gene is possibly TRBD1 (6 bases). Germline V gene data show CDR1 as SGHRS and CDR2 as YFSETQ. This CDR3 region has 14 residues. The V end lost 3 bases, the J end lost 6 bases, and 12 bases lay between the germline ends. The full variable domain, rest sourced from reference TRBV5-1 and TRBJ1-4, is KAGVTQTPRYLIKTRGQQVTLSCSPISGHRSVSWYQQTPGQGLQFLFEYFSETQRNKGNFPGRFSGRQFSNSRSEMNVSTLELGDSALYLCASSWGGGDEKLFFGSGTQLSVL.

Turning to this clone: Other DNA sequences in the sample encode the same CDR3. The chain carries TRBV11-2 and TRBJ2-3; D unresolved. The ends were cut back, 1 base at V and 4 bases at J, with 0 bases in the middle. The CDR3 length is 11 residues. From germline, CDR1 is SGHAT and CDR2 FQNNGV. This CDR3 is CASSLADTQYF. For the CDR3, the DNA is TGTGCCAGCAGCTTAGCAGATACGCAGTATTTT.

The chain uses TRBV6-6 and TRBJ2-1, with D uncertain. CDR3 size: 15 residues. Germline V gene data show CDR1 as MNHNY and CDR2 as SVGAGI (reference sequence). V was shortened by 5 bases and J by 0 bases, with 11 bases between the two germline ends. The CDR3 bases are TGTGCCAGCAGTCAAGACCAACTCTCCTACAATGAGCAGTTCTTC. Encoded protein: CASSQDQLSYNEQFF.

The CDR3 sequence is CATSREGGYSGNTIYF. The CDR3 coding sequence is TGTGCCACCAGCAGAGAGGGCGGCTACTCTGGAAACACCATATATTTT. V and J are TRBV15 and TRBJ1-3, with no clear D. CDR1 and CDR2 from the germline V gene are LNHNV and YYDKDF (reference sequence). V lost 0 bases to trimming and J lost 0 bases, with 9 bases between them. CDR3 size: 16 residues.

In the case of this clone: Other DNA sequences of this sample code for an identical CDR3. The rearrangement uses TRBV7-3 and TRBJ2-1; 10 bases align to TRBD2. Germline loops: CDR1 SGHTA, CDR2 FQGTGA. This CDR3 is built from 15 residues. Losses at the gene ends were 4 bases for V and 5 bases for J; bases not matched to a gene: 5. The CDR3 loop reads CASSSPGLANNEQFF. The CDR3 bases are TGTGCCAGCAGCTCCCCGGGACTAGCGAACAATGAGCAGTTCTTC.